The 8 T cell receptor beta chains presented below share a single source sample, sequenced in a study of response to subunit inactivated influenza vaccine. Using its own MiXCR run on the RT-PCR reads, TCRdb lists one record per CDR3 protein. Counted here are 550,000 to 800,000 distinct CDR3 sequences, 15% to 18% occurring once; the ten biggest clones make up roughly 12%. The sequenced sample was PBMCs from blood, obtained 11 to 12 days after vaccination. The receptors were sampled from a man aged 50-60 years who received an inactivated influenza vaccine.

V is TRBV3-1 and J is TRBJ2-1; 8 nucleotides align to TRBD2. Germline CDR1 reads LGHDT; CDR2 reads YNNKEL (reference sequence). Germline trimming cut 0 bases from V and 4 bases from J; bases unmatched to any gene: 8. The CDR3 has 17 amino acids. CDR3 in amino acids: CASSQDRRLAGYNEQFF. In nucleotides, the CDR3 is TGTGCCAGCAGCCAAGATAGGCGTCTAGCGGGTTACAATGAGCAGTTCTTC.

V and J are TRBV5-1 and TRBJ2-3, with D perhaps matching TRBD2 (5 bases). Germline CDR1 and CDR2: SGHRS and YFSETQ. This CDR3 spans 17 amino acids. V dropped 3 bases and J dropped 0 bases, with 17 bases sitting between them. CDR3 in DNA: TGCGCCAGCAGCTGGCCCGAGGGTTTCGCTAGCACAGATACGCAGTATTTT. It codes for CASSWPEGFASTDTQYF.

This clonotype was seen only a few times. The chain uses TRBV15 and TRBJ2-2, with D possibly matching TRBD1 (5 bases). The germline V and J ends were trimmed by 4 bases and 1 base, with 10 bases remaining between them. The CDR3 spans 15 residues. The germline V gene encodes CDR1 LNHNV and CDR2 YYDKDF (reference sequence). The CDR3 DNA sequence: TGTGCCACCAGCATCGGACATGGGAACACCGGGGAGCTGTTTTTT. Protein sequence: CATSIGHGNTGELFF.

The CDR3 spells CASSLETGRSEKLFF. The CDR3 coding sequence is TGCGCCAGCAGCTTGGAGACCGGGAGGAGTGAAAAACTGTTTTTT. This chain connects TRBV5-1 to TRBJ1-4; unclear D gene. Trimming left V 0 bases short and J 7 bases short, with 13 bases between. Germline CDR1 is SGHRS and CDR2 is YFSETQ. The CDR3 runs to 15 residues.

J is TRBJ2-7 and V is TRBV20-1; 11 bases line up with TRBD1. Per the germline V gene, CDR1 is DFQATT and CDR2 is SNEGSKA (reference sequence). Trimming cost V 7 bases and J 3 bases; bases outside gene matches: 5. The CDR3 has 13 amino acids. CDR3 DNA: TGCAGTGTAATGGACAGGGGGCACTACGAGCAGTACTTC. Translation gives CSVMDRGHYEQYF.

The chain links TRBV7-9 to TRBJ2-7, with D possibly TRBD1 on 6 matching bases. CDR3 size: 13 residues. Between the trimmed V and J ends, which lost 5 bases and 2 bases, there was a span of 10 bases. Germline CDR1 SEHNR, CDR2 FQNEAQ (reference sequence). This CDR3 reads CASSRPGAYEQYF. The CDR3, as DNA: TGTGCCAGCAGCAGGCCAGGGGCCTACGAGCAGTACTTC.

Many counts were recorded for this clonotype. As DNA, the CDR3 is TGTGCCAGCAGGCTTAGGAGGACAGAAGTCACAGATACGCAGTATTTT. This sequence encodes CASRLRRTEVTDTQYF. The rearrangement joins TRBV12-3 or TRBV12-4 to TRBJ2-3; possible D gene TRBD1, 6 bases. V lost 6 bases and J lost 2, with 18 bases in between. CDR3 size: 16 residues.

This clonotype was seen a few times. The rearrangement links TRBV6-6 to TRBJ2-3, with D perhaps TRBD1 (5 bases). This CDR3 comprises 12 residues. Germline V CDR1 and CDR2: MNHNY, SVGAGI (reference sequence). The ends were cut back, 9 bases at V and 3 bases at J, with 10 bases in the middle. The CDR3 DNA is TGTGCCAGTTCACGACAGACAGATACGCAGTATTTT. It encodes CASSRQTDTQYF.